These 31 T cell receptor beta chains originate from one sample sequenced in a study of technical replicates of blood from several donors. Using immunoSEQ multiplex PCR, the repertoire was profiled, and TCRdb retains in-frame clones only, with some absent. The sample includes 60,000 to 90,000 clones, approximately 95% of them seen just once. The sample taken for sequencing was T cells isolated from PBMCs. Receptors originate from a human donor in good health.

This sequence joins TRBV19 and TRBJ1-5; weak D call: TRBD1 (5 bases). Trimming took 7 bases from V and 0 from J, leaving 13 bases between them. Germline V gene data show CDR1 as LNHDA and CDR2 as SQIVND (reference sequence). There are 15 residues in the CDR3. The CDR3 sequence is CASTRTGTSNQPQHF. In nucleotides, the CDR3 is TGTGCCAGTACCCGTACAGGTACTAGCAATCAGCCCCAGCATTTT.

This clone was seen only once. The V and J genes are TRBV30 and TRBJ1-4, with 7 bases fitting TRBD1. This CDR3 is built from 12 residues. Trimming took 2 bases from V and 8 from J; bases not matched to a gene: 2. Germline V gene sequence: CDR1 GTSNPN, CDR2 SVGIG (reference sequence). For the CDR3, the DNA is TGTGCCTGGAGTCAGGGGGTCGAAAAACTGTTTTTT. As protein: CAWSQGVEKLFF.

This clone was seen once. V gene TRBV15 combines with J gene TRBJ1-2; D is unclear. V lost 3 bases and J lost 2, with 13 bases in between. Per germline, CDR1 LNHNV and CDR2 YYDKDF (reference sequence). The CDR3 length is 15 residues. The CDR3, as DNA: TGTGCCACCAGCAGCCGAGTGAAATCCAACTATGGCTACACCTTC. Its translation: CATSSRVKSNYGYTF. Full variable domain (remainder filled in from reference TRBV15 and TRBJ1-2): DAMVIQNPRYQVTQFGKPVTLSCSQTLNHNVMYWYQQKSSQAPKLLFHYYDKDFNNEADTPDNFQSRRPNTSFCFLDIRSPGLGDTAMYLCATSSRVKSNYGYTFGSGTRLTVV.

This clone was seen just once. The chain combines TRBV29-1 with TRBJ2-1, with no clear D. V lost 2 bases and J lost 6, with 8 bases in between. CDR3 length equals 12 residues. Germline CDR1 reads SQVTM; CDR2 reads ANQGSEA. This CDR3 is CSVELVGNEQFF. DNA for the CDR3: TGCAGCGTTGAACTAGTTGGCAATGAGCAGTTCTTC.

The V gene is TRBV6-6, the J gene TRBJ2-1; 8 positions match TRBD1. This CDR3 contains 16 residues. Trimming cost V 4 bases and J 2 bases; bases outside gene matches: 7. Germline CDR1 reads MNHNY; CDR2 reads SVGAGI (reference sequence). CDR3 region: CASSSVGQGAYNEQFF. The CDR3 bases are TGTGCCAGCAGTTCTGTCGGACAGGGCGCCTACAATGAGCAGTTCTTC.

The chain carries TRBV7-9 and TRBJ2-7, with a weak D call TRBD2 (6 bases). CDR1 and CDR2 from the germline V gene are SEHNR and FQNEAQ (reference sequence). Trimming took off 3 bases at V and 1 base at J, with 13 bases between the two ends. This CDR3 is 15 amino acids long. CDR3: CASSFSSGESYEQYF. The DNA for the CDR3 is TGTGCCAGCAGCTTTTCATCGGGGGAGTCCTACGAGCAGTACTTC.

This clone was detected only once. This sequence joins TRBV25-1 and TRBJ1-2; TRBD1 matches at 8 bases. This CDR3 is 13 amino acids long. CDR1 is MGHDK and CDR2 is SYGVNS in the germline V gene. J lost 7 bases, V lost 9 bases, and 10 bases had no gene match. CDR3 sequence (DNA): TGTGCCAGTGGGACCGGGACAGGACGTGGCTACACCTTC. The encoded protein is CASGTGTGRGYTF.

V is TRBV5-6 and J is TRBJ1-2, with TRBD1 as a possible D gene (5 bases). Germline CDR1 and CDR2: SGHDT and YYEEEE. Trimming removed 2 bases from V and 6 bases from J, with 11 bases in between. This CDR3 has 13 amino acids. The CDR3 region is CASSFGGGNGYTF. CDR3 bases: TGTGCCAGCAGCTTCGGGGGGGGAAATGGCTACACCTTC.

This clone was counted a single time. The V call is TRBV5-6, the J call TRBJ1-5, with 10 bases that match TRBD1. With 2 bases clipped from V and 6 bases from J, the junction kept 2 bases outside the gene matches. The germline gives CDR1 SGHDT, CDR2 YYEEEE. The CDR3 length is 14 residues. CDR3 protein: CASSFGQGGQPQHF. CDR3 nucleotide sequence: TGTGCCAGCAGCTTCGGACAGGGGGGTCAGCCCCAGCATTTT.

V gene TRBV28 combines with J gene TRBJ2-7; D is undetermined. There are 14 residues in the CDR3. CDR1 is MDHEN and CDR2 is SYDVKM in the germline V gene. Trimming removed 3 bases from V and 4 bases from J, with 13 bases in between. CDR3 amino acids: CASSFAPYSYEQYF. The DNA for the CDR3 is TGTGCCAGCAGTTTCGCCCCGTACTCTTACGAGCAGTACTTC.

The V call is TRBV28, the J call TRBJ1-1; D uncertain. Germline V gene lookup returns CDR1 MDHEN and CDR2 SYDVKM. V was shortened by 2 bases and J by 6 bases, with 10 bases between the two germline ends. This CDR3 region has 13 residues. In DNA form, the CDR3 reads TGTGCCAGCAGTTTAGCACAGCATTCTGAAGCTTTCTTT. Protein product: CASSLAQHSEAFF.

As for this clone: A junction end diverges from the germline sequence, so it may reflect a read error. This sequence joins TRBV4-1 and TRBJ1-2; D not certain. Germline V gene data show CDR1 as MGHRA and CDR2 as YSYEKL. The CDR3 is 12 amino acids. The chain's CDR3 is CASNQGSDGYTF. Written as DNA, the CDR3 is TGCGCCAGCAACCAAGGGTCGGATGGCTACACCTTC.

The chain combines TRBV18 with TRBJ1-4; no definite D call. The length of the CDR3 is 15 residues. CDR1 KGHSH and CDR2 LQKENI come from the germline V gene. V was cut by 0 bases and J by 0 bases, with 5 bases left in between. CDR3 sequence reads: CASSPPSATNEKLFF. CDR3 DNA: TGTGCCAGCTCACCACCGTCTGCAACTAATGAAAAACTGTTTTTT.

This chain connects TRBV9 to TRBJ2-4; 11 bases fit TRBD2. CDR3 length equals 17 residues. Germline-derived CDR1 and CDR2 are SGDLS and YYNGEE. V shed 3 bases and J 7 bases; nucleotides not matched to a gene: 12. The CDR3 DNA sequence: TGTGCCAGCAGCGAGACCCCCCCCACTAGCGGGAGTAACATTCAGTACTTC. This translates into CASSETPPTSGSNIQYF.

The V and J genes are TRBV12-5 and TRBJ2-1, with D possibly being TRBD1 (5 bases). The CDR3 runs to 13 residues. The germline V and J ends were trimmed by 5 bases and 7 bases, with 12 bases remaining between them. Germline assignment: CDR1 LGHNT and CDR2 FRNRAP. The CDR3: CASGPRQRNEQFF. The CDR3, as DNA: TGTGCTAGTGGTCCCAGACAGAGAAATGAGCAGTTCTTC.

The rearrangement joins TRBV5-1 to TRBJ2-7, with D possibly matching TRBD2 (6 bases). Trimming took 6 bases from V and 3 from J, leaving 13 bases between them. This CDR3 is built from 13 residues. CDR1 is SGHRS, CDR2 YFSETQ, per germline. The CDR3 bases are TGCGCCAGCACCTGGGACTCCTACTACGAGCAGTACTTC. It encodes CASTWDSYYEQYF.

This chain links TRBV7-2 with TRBJ1-1; 8 positions agree with TRBD1. The germline CDR1 and CDR2 sequences are SGHTA and FQGNSA. After removal of 2 bases from V and 6 bases from J, the junction contained 5 bases not matched to a gene. The CDR3 runs 14 residues. For the CDR3, the DNA is TGTGCCAGCAGCTTATCATTACAGGGGGCTGAAGCTTTCTTT. It encodes CASSLSLQGAEAFF.

The rearrangement joins TRBV4-1 to TRBJ1-2; D perhaps matches TRBD1 (6 bases). The V and J ends lost 10 bases and 5 bases respectively, with 11 bases between them. The CDR3 loop spans 11 amino acids. Germline lookup yields CDR1 MGHRA and CDR2 YSYEKL. The DNA of the CDR3 is TGCGCCACCCAGGGGTTGTATGGCTACACCTTC. Amino acids: CATQGLYGYTF.

In DNA, the CDR3 is TGTGCCAGCTCACCACCACCTCCCCCGGGGACCCAGTACTTC. It codes for CASSPPPPPGTQYF. V usage is TRBV18 and J usage is TRBJ2-5, with D uncertain. The V gene lost 0 bases and the J gene lost 7 bases, with 12 bases spanning the gap. Germline assignment: CDR1 KGHSH and CDR2 LQKENI. There are 14 residues in the CDR3.

V gene TRBV7-2 combines with J gene TRBJ2-7; 8 bases line up with TRBD1. J gave up 6 bases and V 1 base, and 11 bases lay outside the gene matches. Germline loops: CDR1 SGHTA, CDR2 FQGNSA. The CDR3 is 16 amino acids. This CDR3 reads CASSLDGQGSGGEQYF. In DNA form, the CDR3 reads TGTGCCAGCAGCTTAGATGGACAGGGTTCGGGCGGCGAGCAGTACTTC.

The V call is TRBV7-9, the J call TRBJ2-7; no definite D call. CDR1 is SEHNR and CDR2 is FQNEAQ in the germline V gene (reference sequence). Trimming took off 2 bases at V and 1 base at J, with 9 bases between the two ends. The CDR3 is made up of 14 amino acids. The CDR3 coding sequence is TGTGCCAGCAGCTTACCCCCCCTTTCCTACGAGCAGTACTTC. This sequence encodes CASSLPPLSYEQYF.

The J gene is TRBJ1-1, the V gene TRBV18, with D possibly TRBD1 on 6 matching bases. The CDR3 contains 13 residues. Trimming removed 6 bases at V and 6 bases at J, with 14 bases between. Germline V lookup: CDR1 KGHSH, CDR2 LQKENI. CDR3 sequence reads: CASSTGYSPEAFF. CDR3 DNA sequence: TGTGCCAGCTCGACAGGTTATTCCCCTGAAGCTTTCTTT.

This clone was recorded only once. V gene TRBV6-6 combines with J gene TRBJ1-5; D remains ambiguous. The CDR3 is 16 amino acids. CDR1 and CDR2 (germline): MNHNY, SVGAGI (reference sequence). V was trimmed by 2 bases and J by 3 bases, leaving 14 bases between them. The CDR3 here is CASSYGNVPDNQPQHF. CDR3 nucleotides: TGTGCCAGCAGTTACGGCAACGTACCCGACAATCAGCCCCAGCATTTT.

Worth noting for this clone: One junction end does not reproduce the germline sequence, and a read error may be involved. The V and J genes are TRBV7-2 and TRBJ2-3, with D possibly TRBD1 on 5 matching bases. The CDR3 spans 12 residues. The germline V gene encodes CDR1 SGHTA and CDR2 FQGNSA. The CDR3 sequence: CASSLGAYTQYF. The CDR3 DNA follows: TGTGCCAGCAGTTTAGGGGCCTATACGCAGTATTTT. The whole variable domain, remainder taken from reference TRBV7-2 and TRBJ2-3, is GAGVSQSPSNKVTEKGKDVELRCDPISGHTALYWYRQSLGQGLEFLIYFQGNSAPDKSGLPSDRFSAERTGGSVSTLTIQRTQQEDSAVYLCASSLGAYTQYFGPGTRLTVL.

The genes are TRBV28 and TRBJ1-5; D ambiguous. The CDR3 totals 13 residues. V lost 6 bases, J lost 8 bases, and 14 bases lay in between. CDR1 and CDR2 (germline): MDHEN, SYDVKM. The CDR3 sequence is CASRVRPREPQHF. The DNA of the CDR3 is TGTGCCAGCAGGGTCCGGCCGAGGGAGCCCCAGCATTTT.

The chain is built from TRBV15 and TRBJ2-5, with D perhaps matching TRBD2 (5 bases). The V end was cut by 0 bases, the J end by 5 bases, with 10 bases between. The CDR3 length is 14 residues. Germline V CDR1 and CDR2: LNHNV, YYDKDF (reference sequence). The CDR3 nucleotides are TGTGCCACCAGCAGAGATGCTGGCGGGGAGACCCAGTACTTC. It specifies CATSRDAGGETQYF.

The count of this clone is one. The J gene is TRBJ2-2, the V gene TRBV6-4; 9 bases are a match to TRBD2. The junction had 5 bases not matched to a gene; V was cut back by 4 bases and J by 2 bases. CDR3 size: 16 residues. The germline V gene has CDR1 MRHNA and CDR2 SNTAGT. The DNA for the CDR3 is TGTGCCAGCAGTGTCGAGGGACTAGCTAACACCGGGGAGCTGTTTTTT. Amino acids: CASSVEGLANTGELFF.

This rearrangement joins TRBV5-1 to TRBJ2-2; 8 nucleotides match TRBD1. Unmatched junction bases numbered 3, after V lost 4 bases and J lost 1 base. Germline-derived CDR1 and CDR2 are SGHRS and YFSETQ. The CDR3 contains 15 residues. This CDR3 is CASSPGQENTGELFF. CDR3 sequence (DNA): TGCGCCAGCAGCCCGGGACAGGAGAACACCGGGGAGCTGTTTTTT.

This chain links TRBV4-1 with TRBJ2-5; 13 nucleotides line up with TRBD2. CDR1 and CDR2 from the germline V gene are MGHRA and YSYEKL. The CDR3 sequence is 19 residues long. V was pared by 0 bases and J by 2 bases, with 9 bases of the junction left unmatched. CDR3 amino acids: CASSQDRAGTSGVQETQYF. In DNA, the CDR3 is TGCGCCAGCAGCCAAGATAGAGCCGGGACTAGCGGGGTACAAGAGACCCAGTACTTC.

The chain employs TRBV29-1 and TRBJ2-4, with 11 bases identical to TRBD2. The junction had 6 bases not matched to a gene; V was cut back by 3 bases and J by 2 bases. Germline V lookup: CDR1 SQVTM, CDR2 ANQGSEA. The CDR3 totals 16 residues. The DNA for the CDR3 is TGCAGCGTTGAGATCGCTAGCGGGGGGTCCAAAAACATTCAGTACTTC. As protein: CSVEIASGGSKNIQYF.

CDR3 nucleotide sequence: TGTGCCATCAAAGGCGGGGGGAATCCGAACACCGGGGAGCTGTTTTTT. Translating it yields CAIKGGGNPNTGELFF. This chain uses TRBV10-3 with TRBJ2-2; 8 nucleotides line up with TRBD2. The CDR3 has 16 residues. The germline V gene encodes CDR1 ENHRY and CDR2 SYGVKD. V lost 7 bases to trimming and J lost 0 bases; unmatched junction nucleotides: 7.